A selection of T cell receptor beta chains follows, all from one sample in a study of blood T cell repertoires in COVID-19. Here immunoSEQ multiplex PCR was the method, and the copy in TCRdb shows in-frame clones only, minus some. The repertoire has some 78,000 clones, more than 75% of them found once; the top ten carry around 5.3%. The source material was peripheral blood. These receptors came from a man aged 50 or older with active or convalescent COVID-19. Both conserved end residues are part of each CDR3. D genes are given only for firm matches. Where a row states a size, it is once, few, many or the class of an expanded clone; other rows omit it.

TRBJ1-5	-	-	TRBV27	TGTGCCAGCAGTCCTATCTATCAGGGTGCTGGGGGCAATCAGCCCCAGCATTTT	CASSPIYQGAGGNQPQHF
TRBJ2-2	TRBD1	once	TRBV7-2	TGTGCCAGCAGCTTAGCTCGGCAGGGGGCGAACACCGGGGAGCTGTTTTTT	CASSLARQGANTGELFF
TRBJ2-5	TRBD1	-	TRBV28	TGTGCCAGCAGAACAGGGGCTCCAGAGACCCAGTACTTC	CASRTGAPETQYF
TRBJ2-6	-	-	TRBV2	TGTGCCAGCAGGGAACAGGGCTCTGGGGCCAACGTCCTGACTTTC	CASREQGSGANVLTF
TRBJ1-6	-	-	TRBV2	TGTGCCAGCAGAGAGATATTCGGAGGGGATAATTCACCCCTCCACTTT	CASREIFGGDNSPLHF
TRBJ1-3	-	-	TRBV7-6	TGTGCCAGCAGCTTGGGACAAAAAATTAGAAACACCATATATTTT	CASSLGQKIRNTIYF
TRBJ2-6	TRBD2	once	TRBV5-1	TGCGCCAGCAGCTCCACCGGGACTACCAGCTCTGGGGCCAACGTCCTGACTTTC	CASSSTGTTSSGANVLTF
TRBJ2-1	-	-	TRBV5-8	TGTGCCAGCAGCTTGGGGGCAGGTCAGTTCAATGAGCAGTTCTTC	CASSLGAGQFNEQFF
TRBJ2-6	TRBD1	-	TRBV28	TGTGCCAGCAGTTTAGACCTTCGGTTGGGACAGGGGGCGTCTGGGGCCAACGTCCTGACTTTC	CASSLDLRLGQGASGANVLTF
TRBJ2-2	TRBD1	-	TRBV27	TGTGCCAGCAGTACCCATGGGACAGCTACGAACACCGGGGAGCTGTTTTTT	CASSTHGTATNTGELFF
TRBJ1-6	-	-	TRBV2	TGTGCCAGCAGTGAAGAGGAGAATTCACCCCTCCACTTT	CASSEEENSPLHF
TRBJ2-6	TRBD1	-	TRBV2	TGTGCCAGCAGATCCGGGACAGGGTTTTCTGGGGCCAACGTCCTGACTTTC	CASRSGTGFSGANVLTF
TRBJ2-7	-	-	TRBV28	TGTGCCAGCAGTTCCACCCGCGCGGACAGTAGGTCCTACGAGCAGTACTTC	CASSSTRADSRSYEQYF